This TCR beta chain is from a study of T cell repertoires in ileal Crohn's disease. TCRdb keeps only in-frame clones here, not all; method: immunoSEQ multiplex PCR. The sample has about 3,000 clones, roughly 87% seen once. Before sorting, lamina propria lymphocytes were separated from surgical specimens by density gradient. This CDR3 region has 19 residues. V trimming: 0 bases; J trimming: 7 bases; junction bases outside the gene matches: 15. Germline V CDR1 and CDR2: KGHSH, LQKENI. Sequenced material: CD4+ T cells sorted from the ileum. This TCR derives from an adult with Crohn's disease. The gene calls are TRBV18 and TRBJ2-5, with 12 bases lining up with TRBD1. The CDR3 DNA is TGTGCCAGCTCACCACCGTTTGCCCCAGGGACAGGGGGCCTGGGGACCCAGTACTTC. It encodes CASSPPFAPGTGGLGTQYF. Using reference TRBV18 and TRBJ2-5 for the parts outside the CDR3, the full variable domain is NAGVMQNPRHLVRRRGQEARLRCSPMKGHSHVYWYRQLPEEGLKFMVYLQKENIIDESGMPKERFSAEFPKEGPSILRIQQVVRGDSAAYFCASSPPFAPGTGGLGTQYFGPGTRLLVL.